One and the same sample provided the 14 T cell receptor beta chains below, sequenced in a study of blood T cell repertoires in COVID-19. Produced via immunoSEQ multiplex PCR; TCRdb's table is partial and in-frame only. This table holds around 300,000 clones, around nine tenths found once. The source material was PBMCs or T cells enriched from blood (not recorded which). These receptors all stem from a woman aged 30 to 39 who had recovered from COVID-19.

The rearrangement uses TRBV7-3 and TRBJ2-2; 9 nucleotides align to TRBD2. The ends lost 2 bases at V and 5 bases at J; junction bases unmatched: 3. CDR3 size: 15 residues. Germline V CDR1 and CDR2: SGHTA, FQGTGA. CDR3 amino acids: CASSLLAGETGELFF. The CDR3 DNA follows: TGTGCCAGCAGCTTATTAGCGGGAGAAACCGGGGAGCTGTTTTTT.

The CDR3 sequence: CASSHGQGLPGNTIYF. CDR3 DNA sequence: TGTGCCAGCAGCCACGGACAGGGTTTGCCTGGAAACACCATATATTTT. J is TRBJ1-3 and V is TRBV3-1 (or the pseudogene TRBV3-2); 8 bases are shared with TRBD1. V dropped 3 bases and J dropped 2; count of bases not matched to a gene: 6. From germline, CDR1 is LGHDT and CDR2 YNNKEL (reference sequence). The CDR3 sequence is 16 residues long.

The chain recombines TRBV5-6 with TRBJ2-3; D possibly corresponds to TRBD2 (5 bases). Germline CDR1 SGHDT, CDR2 YYEEEE. This CDR3 spans 17 amino acids. Trimming cost V 4 bases and J 4 bases, with 22 bases left between them. CDR3 in DNA: TGTGCCAGCAGCCGTACCGGGGTGAGTGAATTGGCAGATACGCAGTATTTT. It specifies CASSRTGVSELADTQYF.

J is TRBJ2-2 and V is TRBV5-6, with no clear D. The CDR3 length is 13 residues. The ends were cut back, 3 bases at V and 4 bases at J, with 7 bases in the middle. The germline gives CDR1 SGHDT, CDR2 YYEEEE. The CDR3 nucleotides read TGTGCCAGCAGCTCCCTCCCCACCGGGGAGCTGTTTTTT. This gives the protein CASSSLPTGELFF.

This sequence joins TRBV7-3 and TRBJ1-1; 7 bases fit TRBD1. V was pared by 1 base and J by 4 bases, with 9 bases of the junction left unmatched. CDR1 is SGHTA, CDR2 FQGTGA, per germline. CDR3 length equals 16 residues. CDR3 nucleotides: TGTGCCAGCAGCTTAAGTGGAGGAGGGGGCCGCACTGAAGCTTTCTTT. Translating it yields CASSLSGGGGRTEAFF.

This chain uses TRBV15 with TRBJ1-5; TRBD1 agrees at 7 bases. CDR1 LNHNV and CDR2 YYDKDF come from the germline V gene (reference sequence). The CDR3 runs 16 residues. V gave up 3 bases and J gave up 1 base; unmatched junction bases: 6. This CDR3 reads CATSSIRTGSNQPQHF. DNA for the CDR3: TGTGCCACCAGCAGCATACGGACAGGAAGCAATCAGCCCCAGCATTTT.

This rearrangement joins TRBV27 to TRBJ1-4; D is ambiguous. Trimming removed 8 bases at V and 5 bases at J, with 12 bases between. Germline CDR1 is MNHEY and CDR2 is SMNVEV (reference sequence). The CDR3 extends over 13 amino acids. The CDR3 nucleotides are TGTGCCAGCTACGGCAGGCCAAATGAAAAACTGTTTTTT. Encoded protein: CASYGRPNEKLFF.

The CDR3: CSSGEGETQYF. CDR3 nucleotides: TGCAGCTCGGGGGAGGGGGAGACCCAGTACTTC. This sequence joins TRBV29-1 and TRBJ2-5, with 7 bases lining up with TRBD2. Germline V gene lookup returns CDR1 SQVTM and CDR2 ANQGSEA. The CDR3 runs 11 residues. J was trimmed by 5 bases and V by 8 bases; bases with no gene match: 5.

The chain recombines TRBV6-5 with TRBJ2-5, with TRBD2 identical over 7 bases. The CDR3 covers 14 residues. Germline loops: CDR1 MNHEY, CDR2 SVGAGI. Trimming cost V 4 bases and J 7 bases; bases outside gene matches: 9. CDR3 nucleotide sequence: TGTGCCAGCAGTTCCCTTGAGCGGGGTGGGACCCAGTACTTC. Its protein product is CASSSLERGGTQYF.

The V gene is TRBV28, the J gene TRBJ1-4; D is uncertain. Germline assignment: CDR1 MDHEN and CDR2 SYDVKM. The CDR3 length is 14 residues. Trimming stripped 2 bases from V and 5 bases from J, with 9 bases between. CDR3: CASSLAGSNEKLFF. The CDR3 nucleotides read TGTGCCAGCAGTTTAGCAGGATCAAATGAAAAACTGTTTTTT.

The rearrangement links TRBV29-1 to TRBJ1-1; no reliable D call. Trimming pared 5 bases from V and 3 bases from J, leaving 16 bases between. Per germline, CDR1 SQVTM and CDR2 ANQGSEA. This CDR3 comprises 14 residues. As DNA, the CDR3 is TGCAGCGTTCATTTTCGTTACGGGGACACTGAAGCTTTCTTT. It is translated as CSVHFRYGDTEAFF.

V and J are TRBV28 and TRBJ2-1; no reliable D call. The CDR3 is 11 residues long. CDR1 and CDR2 (germline): MDHEN, SYDVKM. V shed 5 bases and J shed 10 bases, with 9 bases lying between them. The CDR3 loop is CASSLIWEQFF. As DNA, the CDR3 is TGTGCCAGCAGTCTAATTTGGGAGCAGTTCTTC.

This clone was counted a single time. This rearrangement joins TRBV7-9 to TRBJ2-7, with D perhaps matching TRBD1 (6 bases). Germline V gene sequence: CDR1 SEHNR, CDR2 FQNEAQ (reference sequence). V was trimmed by 5 bases and J by 5 bases, leaving 19 bases between them. This CDR3 has 15 residues. CDR3 in amino acids: CASSHGTYSGDEQYF. In DNA form, the CDR3 reads TGTGCCAGCAGCCACGGGACATACTCTGGGGACGAGCAGTACTTC.

This clone was recorded once. The sample has other DNA sequences that encode this CDR3 too. The chain joins TRBV4-3 to TRBJ1-5; D perhaps matches TRBD1 (5 bases). V dropped 0 bases and J dropped 3 bases, with 9 bases sitting between them. The CDR3 length is 15 residues. In germline, CDR1 is LGHNA, CDR2 YSLEER. The chain's CDR3 is CASSQDRASNQPQHF. The CDR3 coding sequence is TGCGCCAGCAGCCAAGACAGGGCTTCCAATCAGCCCCAGCATTTT.